This T cell receptor beta chain was identified during a study of CD8 T cells in Susac syndrome. Reverse transcription of roughly 0.45 to 1 ug RNA used random hexamers. One entry per CDR3 protein, called by TCRdb with MiXCR from the immunoSEQ multiplex PCR reads. The top ten clones hold about 0.23% of a sample with approximately 130,000 distinct CDR3 sequences, more than 75% of them seen once. The study sequenced TCR beta in blood CD8+ and CD4+ T cells. Negative isolation yielded CD4+ and CD8+ T cells, and FACS enriched TEMRA cells. This sequence was found in a human donor with multiple sclerosis. The sample comprised CD8+ T cells from PBMCs.

CDR3 loop: CSVEIPPYTEAFF. As DNA, the CDR3 is TGCAGCGTTGAAATTCCGCCATACACTGAAGCTTTCTTT. The V and J genes are TRBV29-1 and TRBJ1-1; D uncertain. The CDR3 is made up of 13 amino acids. V was cut by 2 bases and J by 3 bases, with 10 bases left in between. The germline V gene has CDR1 SQVTM and CDR2 ANQGSEA. Complete variable domain (other parts from reference TRBV29-1 and TRBJ1-1): SAVISQKPSRDICQRGTSLTIQCQVDSQVTMMFWYRQQPGQSLTLIATANQGSEATYESGFVIDKFPISRPNLTFSTLTVSNMSPEDSSIYLCSVEIPPYTEAFFGQGTRLTVV.